What follows is one T cell receptor (beta chain) and its context. Its antigen is not identified. The sample comes from a study of T cells in Graves' hyperthyroidism and ophthalmopathy. General observations from the study: Blood held most thyroid clonotypes expanded above 0.001 frequency.

Amplification of TCR beta CDR3 regions was performed using RNA transcripts as template. First-round RT-PCR targeting the TCR CDR3 was performed with the HTBI primer set. TCRdb called the multiplex PCR reads again in MiXCR, with one record for every CDR3 protein. The table shows fewer than 500,000 distinct CDR3 sequences, with roughly 14% occurring only once. Patients having uncontrolled infection, another autoimmune disease, pregnancy or lactation were not included. Together with thyroid ultrasound, orbital computed tomography, serum thyroxine and TRAb, clinical symptoms were used for diagnoses. A sample of blood taken at first hyperthyroidism diagnosis preceded any ophthalmopathy symptoms. Germline CDR1 and CDR2: DFQATT and SNEGSKA (reference sequence). V lost 0 bases, J lost 2 bases, and 9 bases stayed unmatched. CDR3 size: 16 residues.

The sequenced sample was blood. The sequence came from a man aged 25 to 40 with Graves' hyperthyroidism that later progressed to Graves' ophthalmopathy. The genes are TRBV20-1 and TRBJ2-7, with 8 bases lining up with TRBD2. CDR3 in amino acids: CSARERERAGAYEQYF. DNA for the CDR3: TGCAGTGCTAGAGAAAGGGAGCGAGCGGGGGCCTACGAGCAGTACTTC.